Below, 7 T cell receptor beta chains from the same sample are listed, as sequenced in a study of cytomegalovirus exposure and HLA in healthy donors. The PCR contained 60 Vbeta and 13 Jbeta primers. Generated by immunoSEQ multiplex PCR, the TCRdb table keeps only in-frame clones and is missing some. The sample has a few hundred thousand clones, about four fifths seen once. What was sequenced was PBMCs. The receptors were gathered from a girl under 10 years old in good health and CMV-seronegative.

V and J are TRBV10-1 and TRBJ2-3, with no clear D. Germline lookup yields CDR1 WNHNN and CDR2 SYGVQD (reference sequence). The V and J ends lost 9 bases and 3 bases respectively, with 7 bases between them. The CDR3 sequence is 11 residues long. Here the CDR3 reads CASRWTDTQYF. CDR3 nucleotide sequence: TGCGCCAGTAGATGGACAGATACGCAGTATTTT.

Turning to this clone: Relative to the germline gene, one junction end is altered; a read error may explain this. The rearrangement uses TRBV28 and TRBJ2-7; 7 positions match TRBD1. Germline CDR1 reads MDHEN; CDR2 reads SYDVKM. The CDR3 length is 14 residues. As DNA, the CDR3 is TGTGCCTGCAGAGGGGGCTTAGGCTCCTACGAGCAGTACTTC. It translates to CACRGGLGSYEQYF. Combining the CDR3 with reference TRBV28 and TRBJ2-7 gives the whole variable domain DVKVTQSSRYLVKRTGEKVFLECVQDMDHENMFWYRQDPGLGLRLIYFSYDVKMKEKGDIPEGYSVSREKKERFSLILESASTNQTSMYLCACRGGLGSYEQYFGPGTRLTVT.

Written as DNA, the CDR3 is TGTGCCAGCAGCGCTCTAGGATCGGCCCAGTACTTC. Protein: CASSALGSAQYF. The V call is TRBV6-1, the J call TRBJ2-5; D gene unclear. From germline, CDR1 is MNHNS and CDR2 SASEGT. This CDR3 is built from 12 residues. V was shortened by 6 bases and J by 9 bases, with 14 bases between the two germline ends.

The genes are TRBV6-6 and TRBJ1-2, with a tentative D call TRBD1 (5 bases). The CDR3 runs to 13 residues. The V end lost 6 bases, the J end lost 8 bases, and 16 bases lay between the germline ends. Germline CDR1 reads MNHNY; CDR2 reads SVGAGI (reference sequence). The CDR3 coding sequence is TGTGCCAGCAGCCAGGGACTGGGGTGGGGCTACACCTTC. This codes for CASSQGLGWGYTF.

The chain uses TRBV7-3 and TRBJ2-6; 7 bases are shared with TRBD1. The CDR3 is 17 residues long. The V gene end was trimmed by 5 bases and the J gene end by 0 bases; junction bases not matched to a gene: 7. From germline, CDR1 is SGHTA and CDR2 FQGTGA. Here the CDR3 DNA reads TGTGCCAGCAGCCCACAGGGGATTTACTCTGGGGCCAACGTCCTGACTTTC. It codes for CASSPQGIYSGANVLTF.

The V call is TRBV2, the J call TRBJ2-1; TRBD2 matches at 8 bases. V dropped 6 bases and J dropped 16; count of bases not matched to a gene: 5. This CDR3 region has 10 residues. From germline, CDR1 is SNHLY and CDR2 FYNNEI. The CDR3 bases are TGTGCCAGCAGCCCGGGACTAGATTTCTTC. Its translation: CASSPGLDFF.

This chain links TRBV18 with TRBJ1-2; 8 bases are shared with TRBD1. The V and J ends lost 3 bases and 5 bases, in that order; junction bases with no gene match: 17. The CDR3 totals 18 residues. Germline values: CDR1 KGHSH, CDR2 LQKENI. The CDR3 is CASSPARYWTGIIYGYTF. CDR3 DNA sequence: TGTGCCAGCTCACCGGCCCGGTACTGGACAGGGATTATTTATGGCTACACCTTC.